A single T cell receptor beta chain is shown here with its context. The data stem from a study of blood T cell repertoires in COVID-19. Whole-study context: Italy, Spain and the United States were the sources of the convalescent and acute COVID-19 samples. T cells, B-cell-depleted T cells, or PBMCs supplied cDNA or gDNA.

In the study's own analysis: Amplification from reference gene primers served as the basis for estimated nucleated cell counts. The assay was immunoSEQ multiplex PCR, and TCRdb's table has in-frame clones only and misses some. V and J calls and clone size are copied from that table; D and trimming were computed from the DNA. The sample includes about 26,000 clones, around 90% of them seen just once. There are 14 residues in the CDR3. CDR1 SGHTA and CDR2 FQGTGA come from the germline V gene. The J segment lost 10 bases and the V segment lost 6 bases, leaving 11 bases of the junction unmatched. This TCR derives from a human donor in a cohort sampled during active COVID-19. The sample consisted of peripheral blood. The chain combines TRBV7-3 with TRBJ2-3, with 9 positions matching TRBD1. The CDR3 DNA sequence: TGTGCCAGCAGACCGGGACAGGGCTGGGTGTCGCAGTATTTT. Its translation is CASRPGQGWVSQYF.